The rows below give T cell receptor beta chains drawn from one sample of a study of cytomegalovirus exposure and HLA in healthy donors. The method was immunoSEQ multiplex PCR; TCRdb's version includes in-frame clones alone and lacks a portion of them. The sample shows roughly 40,000 clones, about four fifths of them seen only once. The sequencing sample was made of PBMCs. These receptors all stem from a woman in her thirties or forties in good health and CMV-seronegative. CDR3s include the opening cysteine and the closing phenylalanine or tryptophan.

TRBV5-8,TRBJ1-5,CASSLAMGGGSRQPQHF
TRBV6-5,TRBJ1-2,CASRKQGQEGYTF
TRBV5-6,TRBJ2-1,CASSLVGQGSYNEQFF
TRBV6-5,TRBJ2-7,CASSYDGTGGPYEQYF
TRBV7-2,TRBJ1-1,CASSLNRGITFF
TRBV4-2,TRBJ1-5,CASSQGSETGVQPQHF
TRBV6-1,TRBJ1-1,CASSEQIAVTEAFF
TRBV7-2,TRBJ1-1,CASNKDRGNTEAFF
TRBV6-6,TRBJ1-5,CASSVSGTGHQPQHF
TRBV5-1,TRBJ1-3,CASSLASGSGNTIYF
TRBV6-5,TRBJ2-2,CASSSSETGELFF
TRBV29-1,TRBJ1-1,CSVDRGQRNTEAFF
TRBV7-2,TRBJ1-2,CASSSGQNYGYTF
TRBV2,TRBJ2-3,CASSDVAVGVTQYF
TRBV5-1,TRBJ2-3,CASSLSGGPRDTQYF
TRBV6-1,TRBJ1-2,CASSEGRGRVVGYTF
TRBV23-1,TRBJ2-3,CASGVNKDRGDTDTQYF
TRBV7-3,TRBJ2-2,CAGNQGTGELFF
TRBV7-3,TRBJ2-3,CASSLFSGSTDTQYF
TRBV5-4,TRBJ2-3,CASSLLGRETDTQYF
TRBV5-1,TRBJ1-4,CASSDRQGVNEKLFF
TRBV7-2,TRBJ1-3,CASSLSYGNTIYF
TRBV6-1,TRBJ1-6,CASSTGNNSPLHF
TRBV9,TRBJ2-3,CASSVGGGLGTQYF